This entry lists 28 T cell receptor beta chains sequenced from one sample in a study of early T cells in non-severe SARS-CoV-2 infection. TCRdb re-derived calls from the 5' RACE reads in MiXCR, one entry per CDR3 protein. The sample contains tens of thousands of distinct CDR3 sequences, roughly 4.8% of which appear only once. The sequencing input was whole blood. Every receptor here comes from an adult who was a healthcare worker with PCR-confirmed SARS-CoV-2 infection or an uninfected control (not recorded which).

The J gene is TRBJ2-2, the V gene TRBV15, with no clear D. The CDR3 has 18 residues. Trimming pared 0 bases from V and 0 bases from J, leaving 14 bases between. Germline-derived CDR1 and CDR2 are LNHNV and YYDKDF (reference sequence). This CDR3 reads CATSRDILAASNTGELFF. The CDR3 region has the DNA TGTGCCACCAGCAGAGACATCTTGGCGGCTTCGAACACCGGGGAGCTGTTTTTT.

This clonotype was seen repeatedly, ten times or more. The chain combines TRBV29-1 with TRBJ2-1; TRBD1 aligns across 10 bases. J gave up 4 bases and V 3 bases, and 6 bases lay outside the gene matches. There are 15 residues in the CDR3. Germline assignment: CDR1 SQVTM and CDR2 ANQGSEA. CDR3 sequence: CSVDETGGPYNEQFF. CDR3 DNA: TGCAGCGTTGACGAGACAGGGGGCCCTTACAATGAGCAGTTCTTC.

In its sample, this clonotype was seen many times. The chain employs TRBV4-2 and TRBJ2-1; 7 bases agree with TRBD2. CDR3 length: 14 amino acids. From germline, CDR1 is LGHNA and CDR2 YNFKEQ. With V trimmed by 0 bases and J by 7 bases, 3 bases remained unmatched. The CDR3 loop reads CASSQDGAGNEQFF. As DNA, the CDR3 is TGTGCCAGCAGCCAAGATGGAGCGGGGAATGAGCAGTTCTTC.

This clonotype was seen at least ten times. This chain uses TRBV5-1 with TRBJ1-1, with D perhaps TRBD1 (6 bases). The CDR3 is 15 residues long. CDR1 is SGHRS and CDR2 is YFSETQ in the germline V gene. Trimming pared 1 base from V and 0 bases from J, leaving 10 bases between. The CDR3 loop reads CASSLLGQMNTEAFF. The CDR3 DNA reads as TGCGCCAGCAGCTTGCTTGGACAGATGAACACTGAAGCTTTCTTT. The complete variable domain, with remaining parts taken from reference TRBV5-1 and TRBJ1-1, reads KAGVTQTPRYLIKTRGQQVTLSCSPISGHRSVSWYQQTPGQGLQFLFEYFSETQRNKGNFPGRFSGRQFSNSRSEMNVSTLELGDSALYLCASSLLGQMNTEAFFGQGTRLTVV.

This clonotype appeared a few times. The rearrangement joins TRBV20-1 to TRBJ2-2, with TRBD1 matching 7 bases. Germline V CDR1 and CDR2: DFQATT, SNEGSKA (reference sequence). This CDR3 spans 16 amino acids. CDR3 sequence: CRVGQRNAANTGELFF. Here the CDR3 DNA reads TGCAGAGTGGGACAGCGCAATGCAGCGAACACCGGGGAGCTGTTTTTT.

The sample holds a few counts of this clonotype. CDR3 DNA sequence: TGTGCCAGCAGCTTAGGGGTAGGGCCATACTCTGGAAACACCATATATTTT. Amino acid sequence: CASSLGVGPYSGNTIYF. This chain uses TRBV7-8 with TRBJ1-3, with D uncertain. CDR1 is SGHVS and CDR2 is FQNEAQ in the germline V gene. CDR3 length: 17 amino acids. V shed 1 base and J shed 0 bases, with 13 bases lying between them. The entire variable domain, with the rest obtained from reference TRBV7-8 and TRBJ1-3, is as follows: GAGVSQSPRYKVAKRGQDVALRCDPISGHVSLFWYQQALGQGPEFLTYFQNEAQLDKSGLPSDRFFAERPEGSVSTLKIQRTQQEDSAVYLCASSLGVGPYSGNTIYFGEGSWLTVV.

This clonotype was picked up many times. The chain employs TRBV5-1 and TRBJ2-2, with D possibly matching TRBD1 (5 bases). Trimming removed 4 bases from V and 0 bases from J, with 10 bases in between. The CDR3 loop spans 15 amino acids. Germline V gives CDR1 SGHRS, CDR2 YFSETQ. Here the CDR3 reads CASSAEGANTGELFF. Here the CDR3 DNA reads TGCGCCAGCAGCGCCGAAGGGGCGAACACCGGGGAGCTGTTTTTT.

This clonotype is medium-sized within its sample. The chain recombines TRBV20-1 with TRBJ2-1; TRBD2 agrees at 8 bases. Trimming cost V 6 bases and J 10 bases; bases outside gene matches: 14. Germline V gene data show CDR1 as DFQATT and CDR2 as SNEGSKA (reference sequence). The CDR3 is 14 amino acids. CDR3 loop: CSAQAGRSGGEQFF. The CDR3 region has the DNA TGCAGTGCCCAGGCCGGCAGGAGCGGGGGCGAGCAGTTCTTC.

This clonotype was counted only a few times. The gene calls are TRBV6-1 and TRBJ2-7, with TRBD1 as a possible D gene (5 bases). This CDR3 comprises 16 residues. Germline CDR1 and CDR2: MNHNS and SASEGT. Trimming shortened V by 6 bases and J by 2 bases, and 20 bases separated the two germline ends. The CDR3 DNA is TGTGCCAGCAGAACCCCATCGGACACATTCCCCTACGAGCAGTACTTC. Translated: CASRTPSDTFPYEQYF.

Many counts were recorded for this clonotype. V gene TRBV14 combines with J gene TRBJ1-2; D is unclear. This CDR3 region has 13 residues. With 1 base removed from V and 4 bases from J, the gap between germline ends came to 7 bases. Germline assignment: CDR1 SGHDN and CDR2 FVKESK. The CDR3 protein is CASSQGVTYGYTF. In DNA form, the CDR3 reads TGTGCCAGCAGCCAAGGCGTTACCTATGGCTACACCTTC.

In this sample, this clonotype turned up many times. The V and J genes are TRBV7-9 and TRBJ1-1; 8 nucleotides align to TRBD1. CDR3 length: 15 residues. J gave up 5 bases and V 5 bases, and 10 bases lay outside the gene matches. Germline V lookup: CDR1 SEHNR, CDR2 FQNEAQ (reference sequence). The CDR3 is CASSKQGQGETEAFF. DNA of the CDR3: TGTGCCAGCAGCAAACAAGGACAGGGAGAAACTGAAGCTTTCTTT.

This clonotype was detected ten times or more. The CDR3 DNA reads as TGCAGTGCTAGAGATCCGAGCGGGATAGGCAATGAGCAGTTCTTC. It encodes CSARDPSGIGNEQFF. The chain recombines TRBV20-1 with TRBJ2-1; 7 nucleotides match TRBD2. The V segment lost 0 bases and the J segment 6 bases; nucleotides outside the gene matches: 8. The V gene's germline CDR1 is DFQATT and CDR2 SNEGSKA (reference sequence). The CDR3 has 15 amino acids.

In this sample, this clonotype is medium-sized (0.01 to 0.1%). V gene TRBV6-5 combines with J gene TRBJ1-6, with TRBD1 matching 7 bases. The junction had 4 bases not matched to a gene; V was cut back by 4 bases and J by 7 bases. CDR3 length: 14 residues. CDR1 and CDR2 from the germline V gene are MNHEY and SVGAGI. The CDR3 region has the DNA TGTGCCAGCAGTTTGCAGGGGGGCAATTCACCCCTCCACTTT. This encodes CASSLQGGNSPLHF.

This clonotype appeared a few times. V usage is TRBV2 and J usage is TRBJ1-2, with D possibly TRBD1 on 5 matching bases. The CDR3 is 12 residues long. CDR1 is SNHLY and CDR2 is FYNNEI in the germline V gene. Between the trimmed V and J ends, which lost 4 bases and 6 bases, there was a span of 9 bases. The CDR3 protein is CASSGDLDGYTF. The DNA of the CDR3 is TGTGCCAGCAGTGGGGACCTTGATGGCTACACCTTC.

In its sample, this clonotype was seen a few times. This chain joins TRBV7-2 and TRBJ1-1, with TRBD1 matching over 7 bases. From germline, CDR1 is SGHTA and CDR2 FQGNSA. Trimming took 4 bases from V and 6 from J; bases not matched to a gene: 8. The CDR3 is 14 amino acids. The DNA for the CDR3 is TGTGCCAGCAGCTCTGACGGGACAGCCTCTGAAGCTTTCTTT. Its protein is CASSSDGTASEAFF.

This clonotype has ten or more counts. The rearrangement joins TRBV29-1 to TRBJ2-5; D remains unclear. Germline assignment: CDR1 SQVTM and CDR2 ANQGSEA. V gave up 1 base and J gave up 4 bases, with 13 bases separating them. CDR3 length: 14 residues. DNA for the CDR3: TGCAGCGTTGAAGCCGCCCGACCCGGAGAGACCCAGTACTTC. Translating it yields CSVEAARPGETQYF.

This clonotype has a handful of counts. This chain links TRBV18 with TRBJ1-1, with 7 positions matching TRBD1. The CDR3 has 15 residues. Trimming cost V 1 base and J 3 bases; bases outside gene matches: 5. The germline gives CDR1 KGHSH, CDR2 LQKENI. CDR3 amino acids: CASSPQGAADTEAFF. CDR3 bases: TGTGCCAGCTCACCACAGGGGGCCGCGGACACTGAAGCTTTCTTT.

This clonotype came up many times. The chain carries TRBV29-1 and TRBJ2-5, with D tentatively TRBD2 (6 bases). Between the trimmed V and J ends, which lost 4 bases and 2 bases, there was a span of 14 bases. The germline CDR1 and CDR2 sequences are SQVTM and ANQGSEA. CDR3 length equals 14 residues. The CDR3 DNA is TGCAGCGTTGTCTGGAGGGACTCACAAGAGACCCAGTACTTC. Its protein product is CSVVWRDSQETQYF.

This clonotype was counted between two and nine times. In nucleotides, the CDR3 is TGCAGCACGCGTGGACAGACCAACACTGAAGCTTTCTTT. Encoded protein: CSTRGQTNTEAFF. The gene calls are TRBV29-1 and TRBJ1-1; D is perhaps TRBD1 (6 bases). V shed 8 bases and J shed 2 bases, with 15 bases lying between them. The CDR3 loop spans 13 amino acids. Looked up from germline, CDR1 is SQVTM and CDR2 is ANQGSEA.

This clonotype was seen at least ten times. The chain couples TRBV30 to TRBJ2-7; tentatively, D is TRBD1 (6 bases). V was clipped by 3 bases and J by 0 bases, with 15 bases between them. The CDR3 runs to 15 residues. Germline lookup yields CDR1 GTSNPN and CDR2 SVGIG (reference sequence). The CDR3 loop is CAWRTPGASSYEQYF. In DNA form, the CDR3 reads TGTGCCTGGAGGACCCCAGGGGCATCCTCCTACGAGCAGTACTTC.

There are many counts of this clonotype. DNA of the CDR3: TGTGCCAGCTGTTCCAGGAATTCACCCCTCCACTTT. Protein sequence: CASCSRNSPLHF. The J gene is TRBJ1-6, the V gene TRBV12-3 or TRBV12-4, with D unclear. Deletions cut 8 bases from V and 7 bases from J, with 9 bases between. The CDR3 loop spans 12 amino acids.

Ten or more counts support this clonotype. The gene calls are TRBV7-6 and TRBJ2-2; 8 positions match TRBD2. The CDR3 is 18 amino acids. Germline lookup yields CDR1 SGHVS and CDR2 FNYEAQ. Germline trimming cut 1 base from V and 1 base from J; bases unmatched to any gene: 8. The CDR3 is CASSLVPLADKNTGELFF. In DNA, the CDR3 is TGTGCCAGCAGCTTAGTCCCACTAGCGGACAAGAACACCGGGGAGCTGTTTTTT.

Details on this clonotype: The CDR3 does not close with the conserved phenylalanine or tryptophan, likely indicating a read error. The rearrangement links TRBV5-1 to TRBJ2-2; no reliable D call. Germline CDR1 is SGHRS and CDR2 is YFSETQ. V was pared by 0 bases and J by 6 bases, with 6 bases between. This CDR3 contains 13 residues. This CDR3 reads CASSLEASGELFS. CDR3 DNA: TGCGCCAGCAGCTTGGAGGCATCCGGGGAGCTGTTTTCT.

This clonotype was counted a few times. The chain uses TRBV6-2 or TRBV6-3 and TRBJ2-1; 8 bases fit TRBD2. The V gene end was trimmed by 7 bases and the J gene end by 7 bases; junction bases not matched to a gene: 21. The CDR3 has 18 residues. Germline lookup yields CDR1 MNHEY and CDR2 SVGEGT. CDR3 sequence reads: CASKAGLSGRGWGNEQFF. Here the CDR3 DNA reads TGTGCCAGCAAGGCCGGACTAAGCGGGAGAGGATGGGGTAATGAGCAGTTCTTC.

This clonotype occurred a few times. V is TRBV25-1 and J is TRBJ2-1; a weak D match, TRBD2 (6 bases). CDR3 length: 14 amino acids. Trimming left V 4 bases short and J 7 bases short, with 14 bases between. Germline CDR1 reads MGHDK; CDR2 reads SYGVNS. The CDR3 spells CASSGAGNQNEQFF. The CDR3 bases are TGTGCCAGCAGTGGGGCGGGGAATCAGAATGAGCAGTTCTTC.

The chain links TRBV28 to TRBJ1-4; D is unclear. This CDR3 contains 17 residues. Looked up from germline, CDR1 is MDHEN and CDR2 is SYDVKM. V was pared by 5 bases and J by 5 bases, with 21 bases between. CDR3 sequence reads: CASSASGGLGKNEKLFF. The CDR3 coding sequence is TGTGCCAGCAGTGCATCGGGAGGGCTGGGGAAAAATGAAAAACTGTTTTTT.

V gene TRBV28 combines with J gene TRBJ1-6, with a possible D match to TRBD1 (6 bases). V lost 7 bases and J 7 bases, leaving 17 bases between the germline ends. The CDR3 length is 15 residues. Per germline, CDR1 MDHEN and CDR2 SYDVKM. CDR3 nucleotides: TGTGCCAGCATCTCCTACAGGGAGGGAAATTCACCCCTCCACTTT. Amino acids: CASISYREGNSPLHF.

There are many counts of this clonotype. The V and J genes are TRBV5-1 and TRBJ2-2, with unresolved D. Per the germline V gene, CDR1 is SGHRS and CDR2 is YFSETQ. The CDR3 loop spans 13 amino acids. Deletions cut 0 bases from V and 6 bases from J, with 6 bases between. The CDR3 DNA is TGCGCCAGCAGCTTGGAGGGTGCCGGGGAGCTGTTTTTT. Amino acid sequence: CASSLEGAGELFF.